This is a list of T cell receptor beta chains from one sample in a study of CD8 T cells in Susac syndrome. TCRdb ran MiXCR on the immunoSEQ multiplex PCR reads and lists one entry per CDR3 protein. The sample contains over 20,000 distinct CDR3 sequences, around 95% of which appear only once. The specimen was CD8+ T cells from PBMCs. All receptors come from a human donor with Susac syndrome. Each CDR3 is given with its conserved first and last residue. A D gene is named only where the DNA matches it firmly. A row's size may be missing; if present it is once, few, many or a size class.

D | size | J | V | CDR3 | DNA
TRBD2 | - | TRBJ2-7 | TRBV27 | CASNIGLAGWNEQYF | TGTGCCAGCAATATAGGACTAGCGGGGTGGAACGAGCAGTACTTC
- | - | TRBJ2-4 | TRBV2 | CASIYTGGGKNIQYF | TGTGCCAGCATCTACACCGGTGGGGGCAAAAACATTCAGTACTTC
- | - | TRBJ2-2 | TRBV29-1 | CSARQANTGELFF | TGCAGCGCCCGACAGGCGAACACCGGGGAGCTGTTTTTT
- | - | TRBJ1-1 | TRBV3-1 | CASKRGTEAFF | TGTGCCAGCAAAAGGGGCACTGAAGCTTTCTTT
- | - | TRBJ2-1 | TRBV12-3/TRBV12-4 | CASSFGTGPPGEQFF | TGTGCCAGCAGTTTCGGGACGGGCCCGCCGGGTGAGCAGTTCTTC
TRBD2 | - | TRBJ2-7 | TRBV7-2 | CASNPRTSLHYEQYF | TGTGCCAGCAACCCAAGGACTAGCTTGCACTACGAGCAGTACTTC
- | - | TRBJ2-7 | TRBV5-1 | CASKLGGTYEQYF | TGCGCCAGCAAATTGGGGGGAACCTACGAGCAGTACTTC
- | once | TRBJ2-3 | TRBV4-1 | CASQRGPSTDTQYF | TGCGCCAGTCAAAGGGGACCAAGCACAGATACGCAGTATTTT
- | - | TRBJ1-1 | TRBV5-4 | CASSLGQLAFF | TGTGCCAGCAGCTTAGGACAATTAGCTTTCTTT
TRBD1 | - | TRBJ2-3 | TRBV6-2/TRBV6-3 | CASGWPGTGDTDTQYF | TGTGCCAGCGGTTGGCCCGGGACAGGGGACACAGATACGCAGTATTTT
- | - | TRBJ1-1 | TRBV25-1 | CASSPGPANTEAFF | TGTGCCAGCAGTCCGGGACCGGCGAACACTGAAGCTTTCTTT
TRBD1 | - | TRBJ1-6 | TRBV7-3 | CASSFGTGNNSPLHF | TGTGCCAGCAGCTTTGGGACAGGGAACAATTCACCCCTCCACTTT
- | - | TRBJ1-5 | TRBV5-1 | CASSPGDPRGQPQHF | TGCGCCAGCAGCCCCGGGGACCCACGGGGCCAGCCCCAGCATTTT
TRBD1 | - | TRBJ1-2 | TRBV7-2 | CASSSGTGNGGYTF | TGTGCCAGCAGCTCCGGGACAGGGAATGGTGGCTACACCTTC
- | - | TRBJ2-3 | TRBV5-6 | CASSLPSADTQYF | TGTGCCAGCAGCTTGCCCTCGGCAGATACGCAGTATTTT
- | - | TRBJ2-1 | TRBV3-1 | CASSQDPTVYNEQFF | TGTGCCAGCAGCCAAGATCCGACAGTTTACAATGAGCAGTTCTTC
- | - | TRBJ1-6 | TRBV6-5 | CASKEANSPLHF | TGTGCCAGCAAAGAGGCAAACTCACCCCTCCACTTT
TRBD1 | - | TRBJ1-6 | TRBV4-3 | CASSPGTGVNSPLHF | TGCGCCAGCAGCCCCGGGACAGGGGTTAATTCACCCCTCCACTTT
- | - | TRBJ1-1 | TRBV4-3 | CASSQGLSQGDEAFF | TGCGCCAGCAGCCAAGGACTCTCACAGGGTGATGAAGCTTTCTTT
- | once | TRBJ2-5 | TRBV12-3/TRBV12-4 | CASSDGLRAETQYF | TGTGCCAGCAGTGATGGGCTGCGGGCGGAGACCCAGTACTTC
- | - | TRBJ2-2 | TRBV11-3 | CASSLSRGKGTGELFF | TGTGCCAGCAGCTTATCACGGGGGAAGGGCACCGGGGAGCTGTTTTTT
- | - | TRBJ1-2 | TRBV27 | CASSFQRGNYGYTF | TGTGCCAGCAGTTTTCAAAGGGGGAACTATGGCTACACCTTC
TRBD2 | - | TRBJ2-7 | TRBV28 | CASRGSGSSYEQYF | TGTGCCAGCAGGGGTAGCGGGAGCTCCTACGAGCAGTACTTC
- | - | TRBJ2-7 | TRBV28 | CASSLLGPEQYF | TGTGCCAGCAGTTTACTTGGGCCCGAGCAGTACTTC
- | medium-sized | TRBJ2-2 | TRBV7-9 | CASSRREDRPTGELFF | TGTGCCAGCAGCCGAAGGGAGGACAGACCCACCGGGGAGCTGTTTTTT
- | - | TRBJ2-5 | TRBV28 | CASSFIRTQETQYF | TGTGCCAGCAGTTTTATCCGGACGCAAGAGACCCAGTACTTC
TRBD1 | - | TRBJ1-2 | TRBV6-6 | CATSPDRAYGYTF | TGTGCCACCTCCCCTGACAGGGCGTATGGCTACACCTTC
- | - | TRBJ2-1 | TRBV11-3 | CASSLDNSGYYNEQFF | TGTGCCAGCAGCTTAGACAACTCGGGGTACTACAATGAGCAGTTCTTC
- | - | TRBJ1-5 | TRBV19 | CASSITGYSNQPQHF | TGTGCCAGTAGTATTACAGGATATAGCAATCAGCCCCAGCATTTT
- | - | TRBJ2-1 | TRBV3-1 | CASSHRLVSSYNEQFF | TGTGCCAGCAGCCACCGACTGGTGAGCTCCTACAATGAGCAGTTCTTC
TRBD1 | once | TRBJ2-2 | TRBV28 | CASSGTGRNTGELFF | TGTGCCAGCAGTGGGACAGGGAGGAACACCGGGGAGCTGTTTTTT
TRBD1 | - | TRBJ2-7 | TRBV19 | CASSPTGTAIYEQYF | TGTGCCAGTAGCCCTACCGGGACAGCGATCTACGAGCAGTACTTC
- | - | TRBJ2-5 | TRBV6-2/TRBV6-3 | CASRTIWEETQYF | TGTGCCAGCAGGACGATCTGGGAAGAGACCCAGTACTTC
- | - | TRBJ1-1 | TRBV11-2 | CASSFPLNSTEAFF | TGTGCCAGCAGCTTCCCGCTAAACAGCACTGAAGCTTTCTTT
- | - | TRBJ1-3 | TRBV3-1 | CASSPRREGNTIYF | TGTGCCAGCAGCCCCAGGCGGGAGGGTAACACCATATATTTT
TRBD1 | - | TRBJ1-4 | TRBV2 | CASRVGTATNEKLFF | TGTGCCAGCAGGGTCGGGACAGCAACTAATGAAAAACTGTTTTTT
- | - | TRBJ2-3 | TRBV2 | CASSGQDLNTDTQYF | TGTGCCAGCAGTGGACAGGATTTGAACACAGATACGCAGTATTTT
- | - | TRBJ1-5 | TRBV6-1 | CASRNTGRNQPQHF | TGTGCCAGCAGGAACACAGGGAGGAATCAGCCCCAGCATTTT
- | - | TRBJ1-5 | TRBV19 | CASSIRDSNQPQHF | TGTGCCAGTAGTATAAGAGACAGCAATCAGCCCCAGCATTTT
- | - | TRBJ2-1 | TRBV4-1 | CASSQDGKRDEQFF | TGCGCCAGCAGCCAAGACGGAAAGCGGGATGAGCAGTTCTTC
- | - | TRBJ1-1 | TRBV7-9 | CASSLGSYEAFF | TGTGCCAGCAGCTTAGGCAGTTATGAAGCTTTCTTT